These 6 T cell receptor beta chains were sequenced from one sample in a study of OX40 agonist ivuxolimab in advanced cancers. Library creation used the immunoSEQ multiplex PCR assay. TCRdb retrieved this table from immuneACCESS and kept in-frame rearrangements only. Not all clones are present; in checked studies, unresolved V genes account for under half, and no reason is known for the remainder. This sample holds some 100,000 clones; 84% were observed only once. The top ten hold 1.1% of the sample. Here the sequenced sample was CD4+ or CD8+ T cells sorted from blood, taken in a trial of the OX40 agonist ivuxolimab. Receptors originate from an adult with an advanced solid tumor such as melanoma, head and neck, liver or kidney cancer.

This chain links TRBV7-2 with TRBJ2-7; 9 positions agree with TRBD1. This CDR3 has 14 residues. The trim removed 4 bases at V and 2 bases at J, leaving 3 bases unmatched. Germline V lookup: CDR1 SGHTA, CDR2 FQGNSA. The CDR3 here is CASSSRTGAYEQYF. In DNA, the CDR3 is TGTGCCAGCAGCTCAAGGACAGGGGCCTACGAGCAGTACTTC.

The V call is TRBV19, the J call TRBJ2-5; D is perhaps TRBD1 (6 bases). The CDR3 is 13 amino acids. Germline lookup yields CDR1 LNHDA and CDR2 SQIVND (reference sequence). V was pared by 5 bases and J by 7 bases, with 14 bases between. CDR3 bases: TGTGCCAGTAGTCCAACAGGGCTAGGGACCCAGTACTTC. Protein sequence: CASSPTGLGTQYF.

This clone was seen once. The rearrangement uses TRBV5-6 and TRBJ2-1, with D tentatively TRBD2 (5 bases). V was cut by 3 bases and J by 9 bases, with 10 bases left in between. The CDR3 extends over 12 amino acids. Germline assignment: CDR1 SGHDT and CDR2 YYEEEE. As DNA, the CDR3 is TGTGCCAGCAGCTCTCTAGAGGGTGAGCAGTTCTTC. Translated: CASSSLEGEQFF.

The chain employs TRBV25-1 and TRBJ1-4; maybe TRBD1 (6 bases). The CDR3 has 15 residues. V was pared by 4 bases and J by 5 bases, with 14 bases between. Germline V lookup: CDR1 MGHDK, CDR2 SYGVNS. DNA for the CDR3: TGTGCCAGCAGTGTACCCGACAGGTACAATGAAAAACTGTTTTTT. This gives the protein CASSVPDRYNEKLFF.

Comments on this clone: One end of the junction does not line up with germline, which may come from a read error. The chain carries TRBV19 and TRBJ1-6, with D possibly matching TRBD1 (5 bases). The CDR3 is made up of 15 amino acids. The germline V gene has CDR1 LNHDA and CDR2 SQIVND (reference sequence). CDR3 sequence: CASSIDHARGSPPHF. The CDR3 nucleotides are TGTGCCAGTAGTATAGATCACGCCCGGGGCTCACCCCCCCACTTT.

The CDR3 region is CASSLQGAHEQYV. CDR3 nucleotide sequence: TGTGCCAGCAGTTTACAGGGGGCCCACGAGCAGTACGTC. The V and J genes are TRBV5-4 and TRBJ2-7, with 9 bases that match TRBD1. CDR1 and CDR2 (germline): SGHNT, YYREEE (reference sequence). This CDR3 spans 13 amino acids. V lost 5 bases and J lost 5; bases outside the gene matches: 5.